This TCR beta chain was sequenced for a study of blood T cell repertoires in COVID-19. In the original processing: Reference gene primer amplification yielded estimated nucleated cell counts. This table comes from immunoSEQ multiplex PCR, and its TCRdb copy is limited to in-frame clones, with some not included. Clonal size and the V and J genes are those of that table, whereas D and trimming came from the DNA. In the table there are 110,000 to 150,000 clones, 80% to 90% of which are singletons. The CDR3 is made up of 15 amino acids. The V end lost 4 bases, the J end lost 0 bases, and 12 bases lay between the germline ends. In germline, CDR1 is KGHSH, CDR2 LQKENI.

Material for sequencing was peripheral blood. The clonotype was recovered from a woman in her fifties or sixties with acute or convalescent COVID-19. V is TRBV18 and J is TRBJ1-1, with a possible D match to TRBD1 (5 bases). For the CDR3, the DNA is TGTGCCAGCTCACTGGATGGGGGGTTGAACACTGAAGCTTTCTTT. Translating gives CASSLDGGLNTEAFF.